This T cell receptor (beta chain) is drawn from a study of cytomegalovirus exposure and HLA in healthy donors. Whole-study context: Earlier results showed 90 million to 130 million unique TCR beta sequences derived from some 180 million T cells. Among the approximately 370 donors who were genotyped, about 84% fell in the genetic ancestry cluster that is associated with self-reported Caucasian donors.

Germline assignment: CDR1 MNHEY and CDR2 SMNVEV (reference sequence). The ends lost 8 bases at V and 0 bases at J; junction bases unmatched: 5. The CDR3 sequence is 14 residues long. With 60 Vbeta and 13 Jbeta primers, the PCR was carried out. Clones were sequenced by immunoSEQ multiplex PCR, and TCRdb holds only the in-frame ones, with some missing. The data show approximately 220,000 clones, over 70% seen once. Worth noting for this clone: Its antigen remains unknown.

Findings and caveats of the study: Most CMV-associated TCR beta chains were later found to appear HLA-restricted. From TCR beta sequences, most subjects' HLA-A and HLA-B alleles were reportedly predicted accurately.

The sequencing sample was made of PBMCs. V and J are TRBV27 and TRBJ2-5; TRBD2 matches at 8 bases. The TCR sequence derives from a boy aged 2 to 10 in good health and CMV-seronegative. The CDR3 sequence: CASAGGRYQETQYF. The CDR3 nucleotides are TGTGCCAGCGCGGGGGGCAGGTACCAAGAGACCCAGTACTTC.